This entry features one T cell receptor (beta chain) sequence. The target antigen is unknown. These data originate in a study of cytomegalovirus exposure and HLA in healthy donors. It was with 60 Vbeta and 13 Jbeta primers that the PCR ran. Under the authors' procedure: The authors later counted roughly 87 million unique TCR beta chains, approximately 10 million of them shared. Some clones are missing from TCRdb's copy, which holds only in-frame ones; the method was immunoSEQ multiplex PCR. V, J and clone size derive from that table, while D and trimming were established from the DNA sequence. The table includes 29,000 or so clones, 62% detected once. Whole-study findings and limits: Earlier findings revealed that most TCR beta V segments proved productive either about 90% or about 30% of the time.

This CDR3 contains 16 residues. CDR1 is SGHTA, CDR2 FQGTGA, per germline. The trim removed 5 bases at V and 0 bases at J, leaving 6 bases unmatched. Sequenced material: PBMCs. The sequence came from a male donor in good health and CMV-seropositive. J is TRBJ2-2 and V is TRBV7-3, with 7 bases lining up with TRBD2. The CDR3 loop reads CASSPTSATNTGELFF. CDR3 bases: TGTGCCAGCAGCCCCACTAGCGCCACGAACACCGGGGAGCTGTTTTTT.